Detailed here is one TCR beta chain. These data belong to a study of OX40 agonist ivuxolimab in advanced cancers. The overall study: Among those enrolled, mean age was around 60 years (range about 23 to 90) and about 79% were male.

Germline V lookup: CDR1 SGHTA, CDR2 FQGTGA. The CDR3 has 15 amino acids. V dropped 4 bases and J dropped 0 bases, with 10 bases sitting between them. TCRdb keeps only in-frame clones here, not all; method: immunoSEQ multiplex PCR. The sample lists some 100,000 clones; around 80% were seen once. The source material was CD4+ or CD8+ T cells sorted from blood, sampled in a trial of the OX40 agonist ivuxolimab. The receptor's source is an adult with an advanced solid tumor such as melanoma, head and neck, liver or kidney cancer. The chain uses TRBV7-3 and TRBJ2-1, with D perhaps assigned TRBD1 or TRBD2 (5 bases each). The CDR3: CASSSGGLSYNEQFF. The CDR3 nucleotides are TGTGCCAGCAGCTCTGGGGGTCTCTCCTACAATGAGCAGTTCTTC.